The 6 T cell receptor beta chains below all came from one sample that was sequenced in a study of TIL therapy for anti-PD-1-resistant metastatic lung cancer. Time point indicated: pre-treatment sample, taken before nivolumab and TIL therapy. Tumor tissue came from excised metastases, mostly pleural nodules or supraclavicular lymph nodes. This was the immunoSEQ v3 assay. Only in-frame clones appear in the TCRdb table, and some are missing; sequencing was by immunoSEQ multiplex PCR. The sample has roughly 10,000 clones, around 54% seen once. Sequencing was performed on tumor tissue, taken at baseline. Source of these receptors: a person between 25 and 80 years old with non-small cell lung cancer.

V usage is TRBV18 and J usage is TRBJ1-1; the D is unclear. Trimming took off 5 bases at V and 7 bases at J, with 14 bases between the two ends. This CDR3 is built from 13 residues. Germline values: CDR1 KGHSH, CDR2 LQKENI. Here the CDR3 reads CASSDLDGVEAFF. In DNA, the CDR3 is TGTGCCAGCTCAGACCTCGACGGGGTTGAAGCTTTCTTT.

The CDR3 region is CASSQADLRTSEAFF. CDR3 nucleotide sequence: TGCGCCAGCAGCCAAGCCGATCTGCGGACTAGTGAAGCTTTCTTT. V usage is TRBV4-1 and J usage is TRBJ1-1; D is undetermined. Germline V gene data show CDR1 as MGHRA and CDR2 as YSYEKL. The CDR3 extends over 15 amino acids. V lost 1 base and J 7 bases, leaving 16 bases between the germline ends.

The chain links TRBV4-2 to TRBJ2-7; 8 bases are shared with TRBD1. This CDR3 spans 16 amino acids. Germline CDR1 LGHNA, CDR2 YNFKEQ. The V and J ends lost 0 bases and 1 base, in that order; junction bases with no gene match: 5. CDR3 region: CASSQDPGQESYEQYF. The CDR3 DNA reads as TGTGCCAGCAGCCAAGATCCGGGACAGGAGTCCTACGAGCAGTACTTC.

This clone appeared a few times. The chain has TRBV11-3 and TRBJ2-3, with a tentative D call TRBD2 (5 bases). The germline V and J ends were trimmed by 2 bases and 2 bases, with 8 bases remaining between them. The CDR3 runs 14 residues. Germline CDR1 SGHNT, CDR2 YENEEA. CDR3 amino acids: CASSLLALTDTQYF. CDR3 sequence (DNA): TGTGCCAGCAGCTTACTAGCTCTCACAGATACGCAGTATTTT.

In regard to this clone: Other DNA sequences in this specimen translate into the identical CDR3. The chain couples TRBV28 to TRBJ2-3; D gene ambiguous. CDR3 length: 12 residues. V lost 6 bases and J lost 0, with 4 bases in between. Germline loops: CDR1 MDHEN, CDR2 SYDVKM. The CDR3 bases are TGTGCCAGCAGAAGCAGCACAGATACGCAGTATTTT. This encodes CASRSSTDTQYF.

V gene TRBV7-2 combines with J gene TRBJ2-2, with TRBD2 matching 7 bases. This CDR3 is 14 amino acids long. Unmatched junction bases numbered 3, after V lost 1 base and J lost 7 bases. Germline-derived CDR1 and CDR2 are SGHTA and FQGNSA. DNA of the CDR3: TGTGCCAGCAGCTTAGTTTCGGGGGGCGGGGAGCTGTTTTTT. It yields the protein CASSLVSGGGELFF.